This T cell receptor (beta chain) was captured by sequencing in a study of vaccination and CD4 T cells after COVID-19. As for the study in general: Control cultures were supplied with a CEFX pool, an HIV-1 Nef pool, or no peptide at all. Study results and limitations: Researchers report that 304 of 307 vaccine-specific clones in convalescent patients proved spike mono-reactive.

The Oncomine TCR Beta short-read assay sequenced DNA from cultured CD4+ T cells. TCRdb reprocessed the PCR reads with MiXCR, giving one entry per CDR3 protein. The table lists around 25,000 distinct CDR3 sequences, under 70% of them singletons. The ends lost 5 bases at V and 3 bases at J; junction bases unmatched: 18. The CDR3 contains 19 residues. Germline lookup yields CDR1 SGHNT and CDR2 YENEEA. Points on this clonotype: The antigen is undetermined.

Specified treatment: approximately 9-day PBMC culture with coronavirus spike peptide pools or control peptides (ViraFEST assay). T cells were expanded with peptide pools, and expanded clonotypes were identified by TCR sequencing. The V call is TRBV11-3, the J call TRBJ2-7; 11 bases match TRBD2. The receptor was isolated from a human donor who had recovered from COVID-19. The sequencing input was CD4+ T cells from blood, cultured in vitro. The CDR3: CASSHLRTSGLLRGYEQYF. The DNA of the CDR3 is TGTGCCAGCAGCCATCTACGGACTAGCGGGCTCCTGAGAGGCTACGAGCAGTACTTC.